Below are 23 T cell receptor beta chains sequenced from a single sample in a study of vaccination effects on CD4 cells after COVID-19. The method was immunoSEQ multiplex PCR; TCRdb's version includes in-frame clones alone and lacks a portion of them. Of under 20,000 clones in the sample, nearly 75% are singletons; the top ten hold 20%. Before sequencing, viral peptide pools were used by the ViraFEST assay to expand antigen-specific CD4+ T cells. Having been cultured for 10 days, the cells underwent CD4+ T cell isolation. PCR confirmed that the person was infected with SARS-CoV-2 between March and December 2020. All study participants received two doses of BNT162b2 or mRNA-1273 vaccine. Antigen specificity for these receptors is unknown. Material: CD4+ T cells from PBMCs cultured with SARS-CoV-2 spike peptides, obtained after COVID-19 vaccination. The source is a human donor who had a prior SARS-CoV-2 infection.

The CDR3, as DNA: TGTGCCAGCAGCTTGGTCGTAGCGGAAAACTCCTACGAGCAGTACTTC. Its protein product is CASSLVVAENSYEQYF. V gene TRBV5-4 combines with J gene TRBJ2-7; D may be TRBD2 (6 bases). V was pared by 0 bases and J by 0 bases, with 13 bases between. The CDR3 consists of 16 residues. Germline V lookup: CDR1 SGHNT, CDR2 YYREEE (reference sequence).

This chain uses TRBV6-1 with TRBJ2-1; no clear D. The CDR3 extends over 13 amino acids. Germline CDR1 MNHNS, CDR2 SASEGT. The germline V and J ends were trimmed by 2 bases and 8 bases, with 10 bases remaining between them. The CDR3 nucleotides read TGTGCCAGCAGTGAAATTTTCTATCATGAGCAGTTCTTC. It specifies CASSEIFYHEQFF.

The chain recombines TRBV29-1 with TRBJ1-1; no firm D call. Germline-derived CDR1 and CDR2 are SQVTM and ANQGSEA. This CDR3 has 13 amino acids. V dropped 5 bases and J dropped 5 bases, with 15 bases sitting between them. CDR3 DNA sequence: TGCAGCGTTAGTTCTTCGGTGGGGACTGAAGCTTTCTTT. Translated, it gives CSVSSSVGTEAFF.

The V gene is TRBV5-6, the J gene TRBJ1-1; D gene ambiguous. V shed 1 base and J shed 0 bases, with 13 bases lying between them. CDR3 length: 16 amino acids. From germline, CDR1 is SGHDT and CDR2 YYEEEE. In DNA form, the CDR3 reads TGTGCCAGCAGCTTGCAGTTTCGGAACATGAACACTGAAGCTTTCTTT. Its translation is CASSLQFRNMNTEAFF.

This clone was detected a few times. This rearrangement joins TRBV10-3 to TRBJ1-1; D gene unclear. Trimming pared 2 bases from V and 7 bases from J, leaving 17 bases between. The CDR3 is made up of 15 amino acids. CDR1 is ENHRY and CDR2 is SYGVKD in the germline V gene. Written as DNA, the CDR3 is TGTGCCATCAGTGAGCTGCAGGCACCGCTAGTTGAAGCTTTCTTT. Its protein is CAISELQAPLVEAFF.

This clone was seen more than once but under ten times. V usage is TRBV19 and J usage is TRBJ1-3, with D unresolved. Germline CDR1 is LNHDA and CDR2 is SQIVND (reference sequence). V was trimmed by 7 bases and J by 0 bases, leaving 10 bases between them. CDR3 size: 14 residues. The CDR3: CASTEVSSGNTIYF. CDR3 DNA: TGTGCCAGTACGGAGGTTTCCTCTGGAAACACCATATATTTT.

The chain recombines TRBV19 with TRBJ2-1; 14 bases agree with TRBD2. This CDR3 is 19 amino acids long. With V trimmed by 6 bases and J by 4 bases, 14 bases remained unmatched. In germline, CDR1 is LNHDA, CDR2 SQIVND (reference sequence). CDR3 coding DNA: TGTGCCAGTAGGATCTCACCTAGGACTAGCGGGGGGCTATACAATGAGCAGTTCTTC. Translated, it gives CASRISPRTSGGLYNEQFF.

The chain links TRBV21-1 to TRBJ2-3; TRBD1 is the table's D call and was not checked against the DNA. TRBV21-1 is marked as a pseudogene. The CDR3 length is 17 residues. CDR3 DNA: TGTGCCAGCAGCAGATTACCAGGGACATACGGCACAGATACGCAGTATTTT. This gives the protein CASSRLPGTYGTDTQYF.

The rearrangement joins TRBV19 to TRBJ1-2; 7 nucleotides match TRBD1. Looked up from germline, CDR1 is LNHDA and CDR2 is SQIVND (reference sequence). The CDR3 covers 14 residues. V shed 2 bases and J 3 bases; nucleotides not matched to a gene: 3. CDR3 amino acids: CASSIRQGDYGYTF. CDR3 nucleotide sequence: TGTGCCAGTAGTATACGACAGGGAGACTATGGCTACACCTTC.

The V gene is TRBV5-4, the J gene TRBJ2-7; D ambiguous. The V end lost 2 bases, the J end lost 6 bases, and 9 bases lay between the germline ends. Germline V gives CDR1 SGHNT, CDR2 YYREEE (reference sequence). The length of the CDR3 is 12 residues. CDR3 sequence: CASSFPESEQYF. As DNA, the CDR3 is TGTGCCAGCAGCTTCCCAGAATCCGAGCAGTACTTC. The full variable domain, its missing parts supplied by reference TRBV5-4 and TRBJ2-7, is ETGVTQSPTHLIKTRGQQVTLRCSSQSGHNTVSWYQQALGQGPQFIFQYYREEENGRGNFPPRFSGLQFPNYSSELNVNALELDDSALYLCASSFPESEQYFGPGTRLTVT.

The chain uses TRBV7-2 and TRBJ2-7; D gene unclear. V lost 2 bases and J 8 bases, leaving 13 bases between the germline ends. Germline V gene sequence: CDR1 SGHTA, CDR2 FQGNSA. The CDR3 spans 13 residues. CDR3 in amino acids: CASSLRSSTKQYF. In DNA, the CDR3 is TGTGCCAGCAGCTTACGTAGTAGTACAAAGCAGTACTTC.

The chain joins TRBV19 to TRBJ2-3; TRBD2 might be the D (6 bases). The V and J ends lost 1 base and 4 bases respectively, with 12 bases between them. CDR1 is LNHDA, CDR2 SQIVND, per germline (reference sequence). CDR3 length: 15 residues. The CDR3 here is CASSIALGDSDTQYF. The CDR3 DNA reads TGTGCCAGTAGTATAGCGTTGGGGGACTCAGATACGCAGTATTTT.

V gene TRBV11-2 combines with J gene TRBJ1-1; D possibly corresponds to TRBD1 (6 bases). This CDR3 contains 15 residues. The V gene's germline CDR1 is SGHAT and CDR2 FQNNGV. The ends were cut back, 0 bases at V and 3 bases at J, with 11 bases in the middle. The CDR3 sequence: CASSLDRGRYTEAFF. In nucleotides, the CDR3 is TGTGCCAGCAGCTTAGATCGGGGGCGGTACACTGAAGCTTTCTTT.

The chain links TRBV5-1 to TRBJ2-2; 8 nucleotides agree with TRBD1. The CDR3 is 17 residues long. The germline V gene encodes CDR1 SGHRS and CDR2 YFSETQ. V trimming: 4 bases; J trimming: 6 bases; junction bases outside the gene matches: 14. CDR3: CASSPRYSGGDPGELFF. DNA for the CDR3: TGCGCCAGCAGCCCGCGATATTCAGGGGGCGATCCCGGGGAGCTGTTTTTT.

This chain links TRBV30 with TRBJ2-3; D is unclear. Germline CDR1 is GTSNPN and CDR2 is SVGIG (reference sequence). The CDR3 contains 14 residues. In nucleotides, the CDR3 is TGTGCTGAGAAGGCGAGTTTTAGCACAGATACGCAGTATTTT. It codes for CAEKASFSTDTQYF.

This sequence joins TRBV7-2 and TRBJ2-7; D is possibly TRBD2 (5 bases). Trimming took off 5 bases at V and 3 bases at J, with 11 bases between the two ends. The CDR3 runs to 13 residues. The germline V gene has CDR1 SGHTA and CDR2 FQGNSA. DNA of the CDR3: TGTGCCAGCAGCATCGGACTGGGCTACGAGCAGTACTTC. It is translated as CASSIGLGYEQYF.

Here the CDR3 DNA reads TGTGCCAGCAGCTCAGGCCTGACTAGCGGAGTCTACAATGAGCAGTTCTTC. Translated: CASSSGLTSGVYNEQFF. The chain is built from TRBV11-3 and TRBJ2-1, with TRBD2 matching 9 bases. V was clipped by 4 bases and J by 3 bases; unmatched bases: 10. CDR3 length equals 17 residues. The germline V gene encodes CDR1 SGHNT and CDR2 YENEEA. The full variable domain, completed using reference TRBV11-3 and TRBJ2-1, is EAGVVQSPRYKIIEKKQPVAFWCNPISGHNTLYWYLQNLGQGPELLIRYENEEAVDDSQLPKDRFSAERLKGVDSTLKIQPAELGDSAVYLCASSSGLTSGVYNEQFFGPGTRLTVL.

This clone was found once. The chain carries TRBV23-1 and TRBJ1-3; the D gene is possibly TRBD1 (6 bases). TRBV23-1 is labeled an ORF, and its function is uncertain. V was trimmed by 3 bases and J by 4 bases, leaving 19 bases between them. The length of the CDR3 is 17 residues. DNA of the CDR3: TGCGCCAGCAGTCACCCGCCCCAGGGGAGTTACGGAAACACCATATATTTT. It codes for CASSHPPQGSYGNTIYF.

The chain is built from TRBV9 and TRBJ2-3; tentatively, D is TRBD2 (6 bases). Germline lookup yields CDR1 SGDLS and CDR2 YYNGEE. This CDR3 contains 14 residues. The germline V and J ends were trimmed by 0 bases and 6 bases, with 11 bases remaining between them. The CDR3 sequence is CASSVGSRGDTQYF. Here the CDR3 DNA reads TGTGCCAGCAGCGTAGGCAGTCGGGGGGATACGCAGTATTTT. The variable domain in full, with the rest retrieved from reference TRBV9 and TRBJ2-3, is DSGVTQTPKHLITATGQRVTLRCSPRSGDLSVYWYQQSLDQGLQFLIQYYNGEERAKGNILERFSAQQFPDLHSELNLSSLELGDSALYFCASSVGSRGDTQYFGPGTRLTVL.

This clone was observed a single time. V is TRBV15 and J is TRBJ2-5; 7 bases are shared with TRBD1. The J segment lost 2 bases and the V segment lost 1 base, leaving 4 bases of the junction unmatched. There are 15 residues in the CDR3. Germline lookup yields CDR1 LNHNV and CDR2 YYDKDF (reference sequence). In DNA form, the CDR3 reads TGTGCCACCAGCAGAGGGGGCAGGGGGCAAGAGACCCAGTACTTC. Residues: CATSRGGRGQETQYF. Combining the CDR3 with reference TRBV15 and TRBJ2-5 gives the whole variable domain DAMVIQNPRYQVTQFGKPVTLSCSQTLNHNVMYWYQQKSSQAPKLLFHYYDKDFNNEADTPDNFQSRRPNTSFCFLDIRSPGLGDTAMYLCATSRGGRGQETQYFGPGTRLLVL.

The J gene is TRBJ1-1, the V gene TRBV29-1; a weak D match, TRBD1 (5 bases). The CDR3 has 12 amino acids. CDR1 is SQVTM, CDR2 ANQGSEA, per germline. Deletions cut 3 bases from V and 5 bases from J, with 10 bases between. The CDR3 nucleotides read TGCAGCGTTGACCGGGGGTTAACTGAAGCTTTCTTT. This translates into CSVDRGLTEAFF.

The CDR3 DNA reads as TGTGCCAGCTCGCAGAGTCAGACGATAACTAACTATGGCTACACCTTC. Protein product: CASSQSQTITNYGYTF. V and J are TRBV18 and TRBJ1-2; D is uncertain. Trimming shortened V by 6 bases and J by 0 bases, and 17 bases separated the two germline ends. The germline gives CDR1 KGHSH, CDR2 LQKENI. The CDR3 extends over 16 amino acids.

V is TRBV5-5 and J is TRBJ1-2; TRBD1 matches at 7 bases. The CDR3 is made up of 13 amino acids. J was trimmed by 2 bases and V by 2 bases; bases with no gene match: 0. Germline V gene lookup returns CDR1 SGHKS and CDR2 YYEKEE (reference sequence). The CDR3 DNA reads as TGTGCCAGCAGCTTACAGGGGAACTATGGCTACACCTTC. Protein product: CASSLQGNYGYTF.